The clone carrying this TCR beta chain came up a few times. This entry is derived from a study of OX40 agonist ivuxolimab in advanced cancers. The overall study: Ivuxolimab, an antibody that agonizes OX40 (CD134), was administered to the patients. Earlier anti-PD-1, anti-PD-L1 or anti-CTLA-4 therapy was permitted; about 39% had received some.

Only in-frame clones appear in the TCRdb table, and some are missing; sequencing was by immunoSEQ multiplex PCR. Of 77,000 or so clones listed, about nine tenths were seen once; the top ten hold around 0.78%. Germline V lookup: CDR1 SGHDT, CDR2 YYEEEE. The ends were cut back, 0 bases at V and 5 bases at J, with 5 bases in the middle. This CDR3 region has 12 residues. Blood got drawn at baseline, again on cycle 4 day 1, and then on cycle 7 day 1. Here the sequenced sample was CD4+ or CD8+ T cells sorted from blood, taken in a trial of the OX40 agonist ivuxolimab. The V call is TRBV5-6, the J call TRBJ1-2; D gene ambiguous. The sequence was collected from an adult with an advanced solid tumor such as melanoma, head and neck, liver or kidney cancer. This CDR3 is CASSLGGYGYTF. CDR3 nucleotides: TGTGCCAGCAGCTTGGGAGGGTATGGCTACACCTTC.